The 7 T cell receptor beta chains below come from one sample, sequenced in a study of control samples from healthy donors and cancer patients. TCRdb's table, derived via immunoSEQ multiplex PCR, lists solely in-frame clones and lacks some. The repertoire holds about 160,000 clones, approximately 96% seen once, with 0.95% to 1.1% in the top ten. Material for sequencing was blood. All receptors derive from a woman in her twenties or thirties in good health.

CDR3 in DNA: TGTGCCAGCAGCTTAGAGCCTCAGGGGACCCAGTACTTC. It encodes CASSLEPQGTQYF. The chain links TRBV7-9 to TRBJ2-5; weak D call: TRBD1 (5 bases). The length of the CDR3 is 13 residues. Trimming removed 1 base at V and 7 bases at J, with 10 bases between. From germline, CDR1 is SEHNR and CDR2 FQNEAQ (reference sequence).

This chain joins TRBV28 and TRBJ1-5; weak D call: TRBD1 (6 bases). This CDR3 has 15 residues. V shed 5 bases and J shed 0 bases, with 11 bases lying between them. The germline gives CDR1 MDHEN, CDR2 SYDVKM. CDR3 loop: CASSKTGNSNQPQHF. For the CDR3, the DNA is TGTGCCAGCAGTAAGACAGGAAATAGCAATCAGCCCCAGCATTTT.

The chain employs TRBV6-1 and TRBJ2-1, with D unresolved. The germline gives CDR1 MNHNS, CDR2 SASEGT. The CDR3 runs 15 residues. The V gene lost 4 bases and the J gene lost 0 bases, with 10 bases spanning the gap. The CDR3 bases are TGTGCCAGCAGTGGGGCTTTGGGCTCCTACAATGAGCAGTTCTTC. Its translation is CASSGALGSYNEQFF.

The gene calls are TRBV3-1 (or the pseudogene TRBV3-2) and TRBJ1-1, with no clear D. The CDR3 has 11 residues. The V gene's germline CDR1 is LGHDT and CDR2 YNNKEL (reference sequence). Trimming cost V 4 bases and J 6 bases, with 6 bases left between them. The CDR3 spells CASSRGAEAFF. The CDR3 DNA reads TGTGCCAGCAGCCGCGGGGCTGAAGCTTTCTTT.

The CDR3 DNA is TGCGCCAGCAGCTTGTTCGGGAGCTCCTACAATGAGCAGTTCTTC. This sequence encodes CASSLFGSSYNEQFF. The chain carries TRBV5-1 and TRBJ2-1, with D perhaps TRBD2 (6 bases). The CDR3 spans 15 residues. V lost 1 base and J 0 bases, leaving 8 bases between the germline ends. Germline CDR1 is SGHRS and CDR2 is YFSETQ.

The rearrangement uses TRBV20-1 and TRBJ2-5; no clear D. V dropped 5 bases and J dropped 6 bases, with 10 bases sitting between them. From germline, CDR1 is DFQATT and CDR2 SNEGSKA (reference sequence). The CDR3 length is 11 residues. The CDR3 spells CSAHRRQTQYF. CDR3 sequence (DNA): TGCAGTGCTCACCGGCGGCAGACCCAGTACTTC.

Here the CDR3 DNA reads TGTGCCAGCTCCCTACTGCCACGCTTGGCGGACGGATTGAACACTGAAGCTTTCTTT. It specifies CASSLLPRLADGLNTEAFF. This chain joins TRBV18 and TRBJ1-1; the D is unclear. CDR1 KGHSH and CDR2 LQKENI come from the germline V gene. The V end was cut by 6 bases, the J end by 0 bases, with 26 bases between. The CDR3 sequence is 19 residues long.